The following is a T cell receptor (beta chain) sequence with its context. Looked up from germline, CDR1 is SGHRS and CDR2 is YFSETQ. Trimming took 0 bases from V and 5 from J, leaving 11 bases between them. The CDR3 is 15 residues long. TCRdb keeps only in-frame clones here, not all; method: immunoSEQ multiplex PCR. The sample lists about 450,000 clones, roughly 80% seen once, with roughly 13% in the top ten. These data are taken from a study of shared clonotypes between healthy human individuals. The chain links TRBV5-1 to TRBJ2-2; D might be TRBD2 (6 bases). Sequencing used PBMCs. The source is a woman aged 40 to 50 in good health. Some clones in this sample may be carry-over from other donors' samples. This chain's CDR3 is CASSLADGGTGELFF. Written as DNA, the CDR3 is TGCGCCAGCAGCTTGGCTGACGGGGGAACCGGGGAGCTGTTTTTT.